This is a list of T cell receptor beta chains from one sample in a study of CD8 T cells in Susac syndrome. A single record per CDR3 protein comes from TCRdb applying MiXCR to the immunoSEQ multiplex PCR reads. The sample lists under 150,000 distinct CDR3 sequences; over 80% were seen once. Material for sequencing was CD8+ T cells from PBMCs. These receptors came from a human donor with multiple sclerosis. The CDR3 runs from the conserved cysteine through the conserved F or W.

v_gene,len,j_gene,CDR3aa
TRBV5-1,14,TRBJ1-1,CASSSGTGLNEAFF
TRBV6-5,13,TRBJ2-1,CASTLGGGNEQFF
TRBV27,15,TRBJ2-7,CASSPRTGGDYEQYF
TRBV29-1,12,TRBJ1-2,CSVQQGDYGYTF
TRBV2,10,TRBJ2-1,CASSDNEQFF
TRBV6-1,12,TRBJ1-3,CASSEPINTIYF
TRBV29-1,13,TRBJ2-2,CSVVSSHTGELFF
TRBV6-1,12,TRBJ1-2,CASRSQGYGYTF
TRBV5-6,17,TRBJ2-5,CASSLSRGGPFQETQYF
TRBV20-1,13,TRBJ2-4,CSARVGIQNIQYF
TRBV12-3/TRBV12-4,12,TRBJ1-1,CASSLMLTEAFF
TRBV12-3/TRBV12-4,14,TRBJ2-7,CASSPRDSSHEQYF
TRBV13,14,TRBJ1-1,CASSFGTTNTEAFF
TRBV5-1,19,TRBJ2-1,CASSPWGQGLGPSYNEQFF
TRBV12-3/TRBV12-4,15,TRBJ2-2,CASSFWGLNTGELFF
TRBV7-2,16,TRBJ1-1,CASSLVYVEGGDGAFF
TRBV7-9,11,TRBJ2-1,CASHSYNEQFF
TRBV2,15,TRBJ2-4,CASKEDGTGKNIQYF
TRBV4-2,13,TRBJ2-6,CASSQSGANVLTF
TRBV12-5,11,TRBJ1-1,CASGLVTEAFF
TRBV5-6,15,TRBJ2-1,CASSVSSGLYNEQFF
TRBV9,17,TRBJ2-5,CASSSNPRGTIPETQYF
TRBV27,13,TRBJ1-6,CASSLGGYSPLHF
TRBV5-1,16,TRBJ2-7,CASSPGPGQLSYEQYF
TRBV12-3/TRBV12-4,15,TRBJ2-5,CASSLVQGAGETQYF
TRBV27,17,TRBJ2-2,CASSPRGRTGVHGELFF
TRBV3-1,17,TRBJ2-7,CASMPGTGAPPIYEQYF
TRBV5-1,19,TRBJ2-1,CASSLVFARGGPARNEQFF
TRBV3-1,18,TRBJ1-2,CASSPFPGQSPLNYGYTF
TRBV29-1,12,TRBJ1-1,CSIRAMNTEAFF
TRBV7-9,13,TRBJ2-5,CASSLYEQETQYF
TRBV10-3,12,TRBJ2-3,CAISPGTDTQYF
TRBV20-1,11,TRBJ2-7,CSARTGNEQYF
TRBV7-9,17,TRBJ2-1,CASSLARLDSPKGEQFF
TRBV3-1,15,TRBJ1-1,CASSQEPRMNTEAFF
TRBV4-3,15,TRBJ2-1,CASSQHRTIQNEQFF
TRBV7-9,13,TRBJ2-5,CASGRVVEETQYF
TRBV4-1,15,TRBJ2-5,CASSQAGTGRETQYF
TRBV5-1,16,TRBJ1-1,CASSPSTGSMNTEAFF
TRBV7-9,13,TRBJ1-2,CASSLTSSLGYTF